These 22 T cell receptor beta chains were sequenced from one sample in a study of blood T cell repertoires in COVID-19. Sequenced by immunoSEQ multiplex PCR; TCRdb stores in-frame clones only, minus some. The profile shows about 210,000 clones, almost 85% of them singletons. The specimen was peripheral blood. The receptors originated from a woman aged 40 to 49 with acute or convalescent COVID-19.

The gene calls are TRBV6-5 and TRBJ2-7; D perhaps matches TRBD1 (6 bases). The V and J ends lost 0 bases and 5 bases respectively, with 11 bases between them. The germline V gene has CDR1 MNHEY and CDR2 SVGAGI. The CDR3 contains 14 residues. The CDR3: CASSYSGRGDEQYF. CDR3 DNA: TGTGCCAGCAGTTACTCGGGCAGGGGAGACGAGCAGTACTTC.

The rearrangement links TRBV27 to TRBJ2-1; TRBD2 matches 14 bases. The CDR3 has 14 amino acids. Germline V gene lookup returns CDR1 MNHEY and CDR2 SMNVEV (reference sequence). V lost 6 bases, J lost 9 bases, and 4 bases stayed unmatched. This chain's CDR3 is CASSPGLAGAEQFF. CDR3 in DNA: TGTGCCAGCAGCCCGGGACTAGCGGGAGCTGAGCAGTTCTTC.

The chain combines TRBV12-3 or TRBV12-4 with TRBJ1-1; a weak D match, TRBD1 (5 bases). The ends were cut back, 7 bases at V and 0 bases at J, with 9 bases in the middle. The CDR3 is 13 residues long. CDR3 sequence: CASTKGVNTEAFF. The CDR3 nucleotides read TGTGCCAGCACCAAAGGGGTGAACACTGAAGCTTTCTTT.

CDR3 region: CASSMGGYEQPQHF. The CDR3 nucleotides read TGTGCCAGTAGTATGGGAGGGTATGAGCAGCCCCAGCATTTT. The chain is built from TRBV19 and TRBJ1-5; D ambiguous. This CDR3 comprises 14 residues. Trimming stripped 3 bases from V and 7 bases from J, with 13 bases between. The germline gives CDR1 LNHDA, CDR2 SQIVND (reference sequence).

The V gene is TRBV5-1, the J gene TRBJ2-6; TRBD1 matches at 10 bases. In germline, CDR1 is SGHRS, CDR2 YFSETQ. The V and J ends lost 1 base and 3 bases, in that order; junction bases with no gene match: 13. CDR3 length equals 20 residues. The CDR3 spells CASSLTRQTGGIGGANVLTF. The CDR3 bases are TGCGCCAGCAGCTTGACCCGCCAGACAGGGGGCATCGGTGGGGCCAACGTCCTGACTTTC.

The chain combines TRBV4-3 with TRBJ2-5, with a weak D call TRBD2 (6 bases). CDR1 and CDR2 (germline): LGHNA, YSLEER. Trimming pared 1 base from V and 3 bases from J, leaving 15 bases between. The CDR3 loop spans 16 amino acids. The CDR3 loop is CASSQVGLAGKETQYF. The CDR3, as DNA: TGCGCCAGCAGCCAAGTCGGCTTGGCGGGAAAAGAGACCCAGTACTTC.

The chain employs TRBV3-1 (or the pseudogene TRBV3-2) and TRBJ2-1; 8 bases are shared with TRBD2. V lost 4 bases and J lost 4; bases outside the gene matches: 3. CDR3 length: 14 amino acids. The germline V gene has CDR1 LGHDT and CDR2 YNNKEL (reference sequence). The CDR3 DNA is TGTGCCAGCAGCCGAGGCGGGGGGTACAATGAGCAGTTCTTC. This sequence encodes CASSRGGGYNEQFF.

The chain recombines TRBV30 with TRBJ1-2; the match to TRBD1 covers 9 bases. Unmatched junction bases numbered 5, after V lost 7 bases and J lost 8 bases. Germline CDR1 GTSNPN, CDR2 SVGIG (reference sequence). The CDR3 sequence is 11 residues long. The CDR3 is CASGQGWGYTF. The CDR3, as DNA: TGTGCCTCCGGACAGGGGTGGGGCTACACCTTC.

This clone was observed a handful of times. The chain is built from TRBV24-1 and TRBJ1-5; D is unclear. The length of the CDR3 is 16 residues. Per germline, CDR1 KGHDR and CDR2 SFDVKD. The ends were cut back, 4 bases at V and 2 bases at J, with 14 bases in the middle. Here the CDR3 reads CATSDQTPGGNQPQHF. As DNA, the CDR3 is TGTGCCACCAGTGACCAGACCCCAGGCGGCAATCAGCCCCAGCATTTT.

This clone has just one count. This chain connects TRBV9 to TRBJ1-1; 8 positions agree with TRBD1. V shed 4 bases and J 1 base; nucleotides not matched to a gene: 6. Germline CDR1 is SGDLS and CDR2 is YYNGEE. The CDR3 loop spans 15 amino acids. The CDR3 coding sequence is TGTGCCAGCAGCCCCACGGACAGGGCGAACACTGAAGCTTTCTTT. This gives the protein CASSPTDRANTEAFF.

This clone has only a few counts. For the CDR3, the DNA is TGTGCCAGCAGCCCAGACAGGGCCGGCCCAGCTTTCTTT. This encodes CASSPDRAGPAFF. V is TRBV11-3 and J is TRBJ1-1; TRBD1 matches at 7 bases. The V gene end was trimmed by 5 bases and the J gene end by 10 bases; junction bases not matched to a gene: 10. This CDR3 region has 13 residues. Germline V lookup: CDR1 SGHNT, CDR2 YENEEA.

This chain joins TRBV19 and TRBJ1-3; TRBD1 matches 7 bases. Losses at the gene ends were 5 bases for V and 2 bases for J; bases not matched to a gene: 3. CDR1 is LNHDA, CDR2 SQIVND, per germline (reference sequence). The length of the CDR3 is 14 residues. The CDR3 region is CASSPQGTGNTIYF. In DNA form, the CDR3 reads TGTGCCAGTAGTCCACAGGGGACTGGAAACACCATATATTTT.

This clone came up a few times. The chain links TRBV4-1 to TRBJ1-2; weak D call: TRBD1 (5 bases). The germline gives CDR1 MGHRA, CDR2 YSYEKL. This CDR3 region has 14 residues. Trimming took 0 bases from V and 6 from J, leaving 11 bases between them. The CDR3 here is CASSQEEGANGYTF. CDR3 sequence (DNA): TGCGCCAGCAGCCAAGAGGAAGGGGCAAATGGCTACACCTTC.

This clone was seen a single time. The V call is TRBV19, the J call TRBJ1-3; D may be TRBD1 (6 bases). Between the trimmed V and J ends, which lost 11 bases and 5 bases, there was a span of 16 bases. The CDR3 covers 13 residues. CDR1 is LNHDA and CDR2 is SQIVND in the germline V gene (reference sequence). CDR3 bases: TGTGCCGGATACGACTGGGACAGAAACACCATATATTTT. Its translation: CAGYDWDRNTIYF.

The rearrangement uses TRBV19 and TRBJ2-5, with D perhaps matching TRBD1 (6 bases). The CDR3 covers 14 residues. Germline lookup yields CDR1 LNHDA and CDR2 SQIVND (reference sequence). The V end was cut by 5 bases, the J end by 4 bases, with 14 bases between. CDR3 nucleotides: TGTGCCAGTAGTTCACCGACAGGATCAGAGACCCAGTACTTC. Residues: CASSSPTGSETQYF. Drawing the rest from reference TRBV19 and TRBJ2-5, the complete variable domain is DGGITQSPKYLFRKEGQNVTLSCEQNLNHDAMYWYRQDPGQGLRLIYYSQIVNDFQKGDIAEGYSVSREKKESFPLTVTSAQKNPTAFYLCASSSPTGSETQYFGPGTRLLVL.

CDR3 DNA: TGTGCCAGCAGTATAACCCAACAGGGGCGTCAGCACACTGAAGCTTTCTTT. It is translated as CASSITQQGRQHTEAFF. The chain joins TRBV2 to TRBJ1-1; TRBD1 aligns across 7 bases. V lost 5 bases and J lost 3; bases outside the gene matches: 15. Germline V gives CDR1 SNHLY, CDR2 FYNNEI. The CDR3 covers 17 residues.

This clone occurred a few times. The chain links TRBV30 to TRBJ2-2, with 8 bases that match TRBD2. The CDR3 totals 16 residues. Germline assignment: CDR1 GTSNPN and CDR2 SVGIG (reference sequence). The junction had 8 bases not matched to a gene; V was cut back by 4 bases and J by 1 base. The CDR3 DNA follows: TGTGCCTGGAATCCGCTAGCGGGCCTGAACACCGGGGAGCTGTTTTTT. Translating it yields CAWNPLAGLNTGELFF.

This clone turned up a few times. CDR3 nucleotides: TGTGCCAGCAGCCCCTCTGGAATCGGGGTCTTCGGGGAGCTGTTTTTT. It codes for CASSPSGIGVFGELFF. The chain couples TRBV3-1 (or the pseudogene TRBV3-2) to TRBJ2-2; tentative D call: TRBD2 (5 bases). The length of the CDR3 is 16 residues. CDR1 is LGHDT, CDR2 YNNKEL, per germline (reference sequence). Trimming took 4 bases from V and 7 from J, leaving 19 bases between them.

The chain has TRBV5-6 and TRBJ1-1, with D unresolved. Trimming stripped 2 bases from V and 3 bases from J, with 2 bases between. The CDR3 totals 11 residues. The germline CDR1 and CDR2 sequences are SGHDT and YYEEEE. The CDR3 nucleotides are TGTGCCAGCAGCTTCTACACTGAAGCTTTCTTT. Its translation: CASSFYTEAFF.

The chain couples TRBV9 to TRBJ2-2, with a possible D match to TRBD2 (6 bases). The V and J ends lost 0 bases and 6 bases respectively, with 15 bases between them. CDR1 is SGDLS and CDR2 is YYNGEE in the germline V gene. This CDR3 is built from 16 residues. CDR3 nucleotide sequence: TGTGCCAGCAGCGTAGAGAGATGGGGGGACCCCGGGGAGCTGTTTTTT. Translating it yields CASSVERWGDPGELFF. Full variable domain (missing parts from reference TRBV9 and TRBJ2-2): DSGVTQTPKHLITATGQRVTLRCSPRSGDLSVYWYQQSLDQGLQFLIQYYNGEERAKGNILERFSAQQFPDLHSELNLSSLELGDSALYFCASSVERWGDPGELFFGEGSRLTVL.

V usage is TRBV5-1 and J usage is TRBJ2-3, with D perhaps TRBD2 (5 bases). CDR3 length equals 14 residues. Germline V CDR1 and CDR2: SGHRS, YFSETQ. The V end lost 6 bases, the J end lost 2 bases, and 13 bases lay between the germline ends. The CDR3 sequence: CASKGGPNTDTQYF. In DNA, the CDR3 is TGCGCCAGCAAGGGCGGGCCTAACACAGATACGCAGTATTTT.

The rearrangement uses TRBV6-6 and TRBJ1-2; D is uncertain. V shed 3 bases and J shed 6 bases, with 8 bases lying between them. The CDR3 is 12 amino acids. Per the germline V gene, CDR1 is MNHNY and CDR2 is SVGAGI (reference sequence). The DNA for the CDR3 is TGTGCCAGCAGTTATTACCGGGATGGCTACACCTTC. This sequence encodes CASSYYRDGYTF.